Presented here are 8 T cell receptor beta chains from one specimen sequenced in a study of human T cells and chemical hapten exposure. TCRdb re-derived calls from the RACE reads in MiXCR, one entry per CDR3 protein. The sample lists fewer than 85,000 distinct CDR3 sequences; over 6.5% were seen once. Time point indicated: healthy volunteer bleed at 6 weeks. From whole blood left unfractionated, total RNA was extracted. The specimen sequenced was whole blood. The receptor set was obtained from a male donor in good health. Some clones in this sample may be carry-over from other donors' samples.

The chain uses TRBV7-8 and TRBJ2-1; the D call may be TRBD1 or TRBD2 (5 bases each). The CDR3 contains 15 residues. The germline V and J ends were trimmed by 5 bases and 6 bases, with 17 bases remaining between them. Germline CDR1 is SGHVS and CDR2 is FQNEAQ. DNA for the CDR3: TGTGCCAGCAGCCCAGAGGGGCTAGGCTCCAATGAGCAGTTCTTC. Amino acids: CASSPEGLGSNEQFF.

This clonotype occurred a few times. V gene TRBV29-1 combines with J gene TRBJ1-2, with 10 bases that match TRBD1. The trim removed 7 bases at V and 6 bases at J, leaving 14 bases unmatched. The germline V gene encodes CDR1 SQVTM and CDR2 ANQGSEA. This CDR3 is built from 15 residues. CDR3 sequence (DNA): TGCAGCGCCGATGTCCCCGGGACAGGGGCCCATGGCTACACCTTC. This encodes CSADVPGTGAHGYTF.

The chain links TRBV12-3 or TRBV12-4 to TRBJ1-5; no clear D. The CDR3 spans 13 residues. V dropped 6 bases and J dropped 4 bases, with 10 bases sitting between them. CDR3: CASSPDGNQPQHF. In DNA, the CDR3 is TGTGCCAGCAGCCCGGACGGAAATCAGCCCCAGCATTTT.

This clonotype was counted ten times or more. V and J are TRBV12-3 or TRBV12-4 and TRBJ2-2; the D is unclear. The CDR3 has 15 amino acids. V gave up 5 bases and J gave up 6 bases, with 16 bases separating them. CDR3 amino acids: CASSPRMRLAGELFF. The CDR3 nucleotides are TGTGCCAGCAGTCCCCGTATGCGGTTGGCCGGGGAGCTGTTTTTT.

The chain couples TRBV5-1 to TRBJ1-1; 9 positions match TRBD1. Trimming took 5 bases from V and 1 from J; bases not matched to a gene: 9. Germline lookup yields CDR1 SGHRS and CDR2 YFSETQ. The CDR3 length is 16 residues. CDR3 sequence: CASRRTGADQNTEAFF. The CDR3 DNA follows: TGCGCCAGCAGAAGGACAGGGGCGGATCAGAACACTGAAGCTTTCTTT.

The chain employs TRBV6-6 and TRBJ2-3, with TRBD2 identical over 14 bases. CDR1 and CDR2 (germline): MNHNY, SVGAGI (reference sequence). The CDR3 has 15 residues. V shed 6 bases, J shed 5 bases, and the junction held 4 bases outside the gene matches. The CDR3 DNA follows: TGTGCCAGCAGCGGGGGGACTAGCGGGGGAGATACGCAGTATTTT. Its translation: CASSGGTSGGDTQYF.

This clonotype was picked up a small number of times. This chain connects TRBV7-8 to TRBJ1-6; 8 bases line up with TRBD1. V lost 6 bases to trimming and J lost 7 bases; unmatched junction nucleotides: 11. Per the germline V gene, CDR1 is SGHVS and CDR2 is FQNEAQ. The CDR3 length is 16 residues. The CDR3, as DNA: TGTGCCAGCAGAATAGGACAGGGATGGCCGAATTCACCCCTCCACTTT. Its translation is CASRIGQGWPNSPLHF.

At least ten counts were recorded for this clonotype. The chain uses TRBV2 and TRBJ1-5; D remains ambiguous. CDR3 size: 13 residues. Looked up from germline, CDR1 is SNHLY and CDR2 is FYNNEI. Between the trimmed V and J ends, which lost 8 bases and 7 bases, there was a span of 15 bases. In nucleotides, the CDR3 is TGTGCCAGCGGGAGCGAGGGTCAGCAGCCCCAGCATTTT. Translating it yields CASGSEGQQPQHF.